This T cell receptor beta chain derives from a study of CD8 T cells in ankylosing spondylitis. Points on this clonotype: Its antigen is not known.

Quantitative 5'-RACE with molecular barcodes was used to make the TCR beta libraries. From the 5' RACE reads, TCRdb called clonotypes with MiXCR, one entry per CDR3 protein. The sample carries a few hundred thousand distinct CDR3 sequences, about 12% recorded once. Study observations and caveats: In ankylosing spondylitis patients, matched synovial fluid reportedly showed significant enrichment of disease-linked clones. Characteristic, it appeared, of ankylosing spondylitis blood was a TCR beta motif of eight highly homologous variants.

What was sequenced was blood, either unsorted or a sorted T cell fraction (not recorded which). The clonotype originates from a male donor with ankylosing spondylitis.

The DNA for the CDR3 is TGCAGTGCCATCCGCAGGGGGCGGGACGAGCAGTACGTC. This codes for CSAIRRGRDEQYV. The chain couples TRBV20-1 to TRBJ2-7; TRBD1 matches 8 bases. Germline V gene lookup returns CDR1 DFQATT and CDR2 SNEGSKA (reference sequence). Germline trimming cut 6 bases from V and 5 bases from J; bases unmatched to any gene: 9. This CDR3 region has 13 residues.